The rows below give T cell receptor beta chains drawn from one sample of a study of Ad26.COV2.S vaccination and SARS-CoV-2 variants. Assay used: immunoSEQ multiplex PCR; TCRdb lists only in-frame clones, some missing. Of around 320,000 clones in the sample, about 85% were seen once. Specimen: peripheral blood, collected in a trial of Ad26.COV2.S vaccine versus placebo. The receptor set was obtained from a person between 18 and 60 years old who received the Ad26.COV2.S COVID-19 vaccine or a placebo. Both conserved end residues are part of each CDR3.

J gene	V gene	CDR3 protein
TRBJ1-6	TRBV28	CASSPPQGREWESPLHF
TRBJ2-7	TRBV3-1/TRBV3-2	CASSPQGQGIYEQYF
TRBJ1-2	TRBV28	CASSSSGTGGYGYTF
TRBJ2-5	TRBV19	CASSQNRVFQETQYF
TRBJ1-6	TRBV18	CASSRDSRSPLHF
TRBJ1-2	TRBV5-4	CASSLGARAGRNYGYTF
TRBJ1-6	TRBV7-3	CASSSGTGISPLHF
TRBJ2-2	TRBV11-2	CASSLGSGRSTGELFF
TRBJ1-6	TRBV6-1	CASSEQGPINSPLHF
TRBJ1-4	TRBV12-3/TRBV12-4	CASSLRLEKLFF
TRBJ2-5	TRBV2	CASSETGETQYF
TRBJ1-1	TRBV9	CASSVDSMNTEAFF
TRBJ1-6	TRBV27	CASSLFPAGYNSPLHF
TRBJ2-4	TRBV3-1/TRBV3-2	CASSPNFLIQYF
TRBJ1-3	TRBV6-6	CASSYPVGGGNTIYF
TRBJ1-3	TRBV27	CASSLSGPGGNTIYF
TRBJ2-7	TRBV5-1	CASSVSGTRTYEQYF
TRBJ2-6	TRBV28	CASSIGQGAEGANVLTF
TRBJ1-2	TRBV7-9	CASSLQTGFNGYTF
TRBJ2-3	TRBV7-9	CASSPQDRDLTDTQYF